This T cell receptor beta chain comes out of a study of vaccination effects on CD4 cells after COVID-19. A word on this clone: Its antigen is not identified.

Sequencing used immunoSEQ multiplex PCR; TCRdb keeps in-frame clones, though not all of them. Counted here are roughly 46,000 clones, about 70% occurring once; the ten biggest clones make up 5% to 5.5%. This CDR3 region has 17 residues. Germline values: CDR1 LGHNA, CDR2 YSLEER. The trim removed 4 bases at V and 5 bases at J, leaving 12 bases unmatched. Following a 10-day culture, CD4+ T cells were purified. The person had PCR-confirmed SARS-CoV-2 infection between March and December 2020. Two doses of BNT162b2 or mRNA-1273 vaccine were administered to participants. This chain joins TRBV4-3 and TRBJ2-1, with 9 bases identical to TRBD2. The specimen was CD4+ T cells from PBMCs cultured without peptide, collected after COVID-19 vaccination. This clonotype originated in a human donor who had a prior SARS-CoV-2 infection. As DNA, the CDR3 is TGCGCCAGCAGCCCCGCGGCGCTAGCGGGGACTGACAATGAGCAGTTCTTC. Its protein is CASSPAALAGTDNEQFF.